What follows are 23 T cell receptor beta chains derived from one specimen sequenced in a study of CD8 T cells in ankylosing spondylitis. Each CDR3 protein is one row after TCRdb ran MiXCR on the 5' RACE reads. This table holds roughly 250,000 distinct CDR3 sequences, roughly 8.6% found once. The sample taken for sequencing was blood, either unsorted or a sorted T cell fraction (not recorded which). All receptors come from a male donor with ankylosing spondylitis or in good health (not recorded which).

In its sample, this clonotype was seen many times. J is TRBJ2-3 and V is TRBV5-5; D ambiguous. Germline CDR1 and CDR2: SGHKS and YYEKEE (reference sequence). This CDR3 region has 15 residues. With 0 bases removed from V and 2 bases from J, the gap between germline ends came to 10 bases. The CDR3: CASSLVARTTDTQYF. The CDR3 DNA sequence: TGTGCCAGCAGCTTGGTAGCACGGACCACAGATACGCAGTATTTT.

This clonotype was observed at least ten times. The chain joins TRBV7-8 to TRBJ1-5; D is undetermined. Germline V CDR1 and CDR2: SGHVS, FQNEAQ. V was trimmed by 3 bases and J by 1 base, leaving 10 bases between them. This CDR3 has 15 residues. CDR3 DNA sequence: TGTGCCAGCAGCTTTGGCGGGAGGAGCAATCAGCCCCAGCATTTT. Translating it yields CASSFGGRSNQPQHF.

This clonotype was seen once. Just one base apart from a much larger clone, this may be a read error. This rearrangement joins TRBV20-1 to TRBJ2-3, with D perhaps TRBD2 (6 bases). The CDR3 is 14 amino acids. CDR1 DFQATT and CDR2 SNEGSKA come from the germline V gene (reference sequence). Trimming stripped 0 bases from V and 4 bases from J, with 11 bases between. CDR3 coding DNA: TGCAGTGCTAGAGAAGGAGGGAGCGCAGATACGCAGTATTTT. This encodes CSAREGGSADTQYF.

This clonotype has just a few counts. The J gene is TRBJ1-1, the V gene TRBV20-1; D remains ambiguous. V gave up 1 base and J gave up 3 bases, with 15 bases separating them. The germline V gene has CDR1 DFQATT and CDR2 SNEGSKA (reference sequence). The CDR3 contains 15 residues. The CDR3: CSARVGPRLDTEAFF. CDR3 DNA sequence: TGCAGTGCTAGAGTAGGGCCGAGACTTGACACTGAAGCTTTCTTT.

The V gene is TRBV20-1, the J gene TRBJ1-2; possible D gene TRBD1, 6 bases. The CDR3 has 13 residues. V was shortened by 7 bases and J by 4 bases, with 16 bases between the two germline ends. In germline, CDR1 is DFQATT, CDR2 SNEGSKA (reference sequence). This CDR3 is CSGTGGDGYGYTF. Here the CDR3 DNA reads TGCAGTGGGACGGGGGGCGACGGCTATGGCTACACCTTC.

This clonotype appeared many times. The rearrangement joins TRBV19 to TRBJ1-1; no clear D. This CDR3 has 12 residues. Trimming removed 3 bases from V and 5 bases from J, with 7 bases in between. Germline V CDR1 and CDR2: LNHDA, SQIVND (reference sequence). The CDR3 nucleotides read TGTGCCAGTAGTATGTCCGGGACTGAAGCTTTCTTT. Protein product: CASSMSGTEAFF. Filled out from reference TRBV19 and TRBJ1-1, the complete variable domain reads DGGITQSPKYLFRKEGQNVTLSCEQNLNHDAMYWYRQDPGQGLRLIYYSQIVNDFQKGDIAEGYSVSREKKESFPLTVTSAQKNPTAFYLCASSMSGTEAFFGQGTRLTVV.

J is TRBJ1-3 and V is TRBV12-3 or TRBV12-4, with D possibly TRBD1 on 6 matching bases. Between the trimmed V and J ends, which lost 6 bases and 2 bases, there was a span of 14 bases. This CDR3 contains 15 residues. CDR3 sequence (DNA): TGTGCCAGCAGGCCTCCAACAGGGACTGGAAACACCATATATTTT. Translating it yields CASRPPTGTGNTIYF.

This clonotype was observed many times. The chain has TRBV11-2 and TRBJ1-2, with no clear D. CDR1 and CDR2 from the germline V gene are SGHAT and FQNNGV. The CDR3 extends over 12 amino acids. V lost 0 bases to trimming and J lost 6 bases, with 5 bases between them. Written as DNA, the CDR3 is TGTGCCAGCAGCTTAGATCCCCATGGCTACACCTTC. It codes for CASSLDPHGYTF.

This clonotype was seen many times. This chain uses TRBV9 with TRBJ1-2; TRBD1 might be the D (6 bases). This CDR3 is built from 14 residues. CDR1 is SGDLS, CDR2 YYNGEE, per germline. Trimming took off 1 base at V and 8 bases at J, with 15 bases between the two ends. CDR3 sequence: CASSVQGGSGGYTF. The DNA for the CDR3 is TGTGCCAGCAGCGTACAAGGGGGTTCGGGGGGCTACACCTTC.

This clonotype was counted at least ten times. This chain connects TRBV18 to TRBJ2-3, with TRBD2 matching over 7 bases. The CDR3 is made up of 16 amino acids. V lost 3 bases, J lost 3 bases, and 9 bases stayed unmatched. Germline loops: CDR1 KGHSH, CDR2 LQKENI. As DNA, the CDR3 is TGTGCCAGCTCACCCCTCAGCGGGACGGGGACAGATACGCAGTATTTT. Its translation: CASSPLSGTGTDTQYF.

This clonotype has ten or more counts. The gene calls are TRBV10-3 and TRBJ2-1; 12 bases fit TRBD2. This CDR3 contains 14 residues. The V gene's germline CDR1 is ENHRY and CDR2 SYGVKD. V lost 11 bases and J lost 6; bases outside the gene matches: 8. DNA for the CDR3: TGTGCCGCATCCCTAGCGGGGGGGATCAATGAGCAGTTCTTC. It is translated as CAASLAGGINEQFF.

The chain joins TRBV7-2 to TRBJ2-7; the match to TRBD2 covers 7 bases. The CDR3 covers 13 residues. Germline values: CDR1 SGHTA, CDR2 FQGNSA. With 1 base clipped from V and 9 bases from J, the junction kept 6 bases outside the gene matches. The CDR3 reads CASSLEPPGGQYF. CDR3 in DNA: TGTGCCAGCAGCTTAGAGCCTCCGGGGGGGCAGTACTTC.

This clonotype was seen at least ten times. The genes are TRBV5-1 and TRBJ1-1; D gene ambiguous. Trimming removed 2 bases from V and 4 bases from J, with 12 bases in between. This CDR3 comprises 14 residues. CDR1 and CDR2 (germline): SGHRS, YFSETQ. CDR3 loop: CASSFGRVSTEAFF. CDR3 bases: TGCGCCAGCAGCTTTGGTAGGGTATCCACTGAAGCTTTCTTT.

The chain joins TRBV19 to TRBJ1-2; TRBD1 agrees at 7 bases. Germline trimming cut 5 bases from V and 1 base from J; bases unmatched to any gene: 10. The germline CDR1 and CDR2 sequences are LNHDA and SQIVND (reference sequence). The CDR3 totals 16 residues. CDR3: CASSPGTDHFNYGYTF. The DNA for the CDR3 is TGTGCCAGTAGTCCAGGGACAGATCACTTTAACTATGGCTACACCTTC.

This clonotype was seen ten or more times. The CDR3 DNA reads as TGCAGTGCTGGGGAGACTGGAAACACCATATATTTT. Its protein product is CSAGETGNTIYF. The V gene is TRBV20-1, the J gene TRBJ1-3; D gene unclear. Germline CDR1 reads DFQATT; CDR2 reads SNEGSKA (reference sequence). CDR3 length: 12 residues. Trimming removed 5 bases from V and 2 bases from J, with 7 bases in between.

The rearrangement joins TRBV6-5 to TRBJ1-1; D is undetermined. V lost 2 bases, J lost 4 bases, and 11 bases lay in between. The V gene's germline CDR1 is MNHEY and CDR2 SVGAGI. The CDR3 covers 14 residues. The CDR3 DNA reads as TGTGCCAGCAGTTACCCTGAGGGCACCACTGAAGCTTTCTTT. It yields the protein CASSYPEGTTEAFF.

This clonotype was seen ten or more times. The chain combines TRBV5-1 with TRBJ2-1; 8 nucleotides agree with TRBD1. There are 15 residues in the CDR3. The ends lost 3 bases at V and 7 bases at J; junction bases unmatched: 9. CDR1 and CDR2 from the germline V gene are SGHRS and YFSETQ. The DNA of the CDR3 is TGCGCCAGCAGCTACTCCAGGGGGCGCATGAATGAGCAGTTCTTC. This sequence encodes CASSYSRGRMNEQFF.

The rearrangement links TRBV7-6 to TRBJ2-5; weak D call: TRBD1 (5 bases). CDR1 and CDR2 from the germline V gene are SGHVS and FNYEAQ. This CDR3 has 15 residues. V gave up 0 bases and J gave up 2 bases, with 10 bases separating them. In DNA, the CDR3 is TGTGCCAGCAGCTTAGCTTGGGGCAGGCAAGAGACCCAGTACTTC. Its protein product is CASSLAWGRQETQYF.

This clonotype occurred many times. The chain employs TRBV12-3 or TRBV12-4 and TRBJ2-7; D call uncertain. V was shortened by 3 bases and J by 3 bases, with 6 bases between the two germline ends. The CDR3 contains 12 residues. CDR3 in DNA: TGTGCCAGCAGTTTCCGGTTCTACGAGCAGTACTTC. Protein sequence: CASSFRFYEQYF.

This clonotype was observed a handful of times. The V and J genes are TRBV20-1 and TRBJ1-1; D is ambiguous. Germline CDR1 reads DFQATT; CDR2 reads SNEGSKA (reference sequence). The V and J ends lost 0 bases and 4 bases respectively, with 9 bases between them. This CDR3 spans 13 amino acids. CDR3 sequence: CSARDIEGTEAFF. CDR3 nucleotide sequence: TGCAGTGCTAGAGACATTGAGGGCACTGAAGCTTTCTTT.

This clonotype was seen ten or more times. This chain connects TRBV5-4 to TRBJ1-1; possible D gene TRBD1, 6 bases. The V gene lost 4 bases and the J gene lost 2 bases, with 18 bases spanning the gap. The CDR3 length is 16 residues. CDR1 and CDR2 from the germline V gene are SGHNT and YYREEE (reference sequence). The CDR3 nucleotides are TGTGCCAGCAGCCGAGTAGGGGGAGGGCAAAACACTGAAGCTTTCTTT. Protein sequence: CASSRVGGGQNTEAFF.

This clonotype was seen at least ten times. The rearrangement uses TRBV12-3 or TRBV12-4 and TRBJ2-5, with D unclear. V gave up 2 bases and J gave up 2 bases, with 9 bases separating them. The length of the CDR3 is 14 residues. CDR3 nucleotides: TGTGCCAGCAGTTTATGGGCCAAACAAGAGACCCAGTACTTC. Protein product: CASSLWAKQETQYF.

The table lists this clonotype with many counts. The rearrangement uses TRBV11-2 and TRBJ1-5; 7 nucleotides agree with TRBD1. The V gene's germline CDR1 is SGHAT and CDR2 FQNNGV. V shed 3 bases, J shed 2 bases, and the junction held 13 bases outside the gene matches. The CDR3 runs to 18 residues. CDR3 residues: CASSFRGTEGWGNQPQHF. The CDR3 DNA sequence: TGTGCCAGCAGCTTTAGGGGGACAGAGGGTTGGGGCAATCAGCCCCAGCATTTT.